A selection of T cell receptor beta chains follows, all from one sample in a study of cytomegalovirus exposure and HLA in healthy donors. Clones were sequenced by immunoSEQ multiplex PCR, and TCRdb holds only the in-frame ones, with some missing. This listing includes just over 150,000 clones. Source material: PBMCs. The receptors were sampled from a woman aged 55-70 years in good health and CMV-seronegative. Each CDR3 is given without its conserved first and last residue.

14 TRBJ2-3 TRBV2 ASSTDRVGVTDTQY
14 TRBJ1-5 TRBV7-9 ASSLVTGGRDQPQH
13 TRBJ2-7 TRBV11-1 ASSLGDRNSYEQY
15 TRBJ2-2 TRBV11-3 ASSPGTSGSVSGELF
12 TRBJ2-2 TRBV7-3 ASSSASWGGELF
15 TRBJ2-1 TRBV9 ASSAPRLGGNHNEQF
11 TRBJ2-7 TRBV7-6 ASSVGQTYEQY
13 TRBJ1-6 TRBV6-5 VSSYVARGDSPLH
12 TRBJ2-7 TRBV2 ASSVGQGLHEQY
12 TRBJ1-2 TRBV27 ASSAELGRSGYT
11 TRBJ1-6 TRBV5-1 ASRGSDNSPLH
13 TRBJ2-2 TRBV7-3 ASSPRTGNTGELF
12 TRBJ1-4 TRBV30 ALKWDGLPGKLF
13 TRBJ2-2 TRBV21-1 ATTTGTGNTGELF
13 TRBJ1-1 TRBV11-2 ASSSRDRLITEAF
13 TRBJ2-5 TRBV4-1 ASSHRGPGGETQY
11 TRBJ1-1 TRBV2 ASSVGVNTEAF
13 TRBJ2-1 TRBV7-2 ASSYGQGPENEQF
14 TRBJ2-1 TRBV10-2 ASSIGTSSIRNEQF
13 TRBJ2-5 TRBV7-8 ASRTASGGRETQY
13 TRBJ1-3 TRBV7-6 ASSLQGAGGNTIY
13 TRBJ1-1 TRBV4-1 ASSQGRLGRTEAF
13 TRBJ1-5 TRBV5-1 ASSLAGGVSQPQH
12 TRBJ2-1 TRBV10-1 ASSRDSKGNEQF
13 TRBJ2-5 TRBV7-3 ASSLGTSGLETQY
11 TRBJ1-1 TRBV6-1 ASSRQGHTEAF
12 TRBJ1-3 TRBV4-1 ASSQVGSRNTIY